This record covers a single TCR beta chain. The record originates from a study of T cells in Graves' hyperthyroidism and ophthalmopathy. Amplification yielded TCR beta CDR3 regions, with RNA transcripts as the source. HTBI primers were employed in a first-round RT-PCR of the TCR CDR3. TCRdb passed the multiplex PCR reads through MiXCR, listing each CDR3 protein once. The sample has roughly 500,000 distinct CDR3 sequences; more than 45% are singletons. Sequencing was done on a sample of peripheral blood or thyroid tissue (not recorded which). This sequence originates from an adult woman with Graves' disease, either hyperthyroidism or ophthalmopathy (not recorded which).

CDR3 in amino acids: CASSEGLKGGYTF. CDR3 DNA sequence: TGTGCCAGCAGTGAAGGCCTGAAGGGTGGCTACACCTTC. J is TRBJ1-2 and V is TRBV2; D remains ambiguous. This CDR3 comprises 13 residues. Germline V gene lookup returns CDR1 SNHLY and CDR2 FYNNEI. Trimming left V 1 base short and J 7 bases short, with 10 bases between.